These T cell receptor beta chains were read from a single sample in a study of T-cell memory formation after mild COVID-19. From the 5' RACE reads, TCRdb called clonotypes with MiXCR, one entry per CDR3 protein. The table includes about 410,000 distinct CDR3 sequences, about a sixth detected once. The sequencing input was PBMCs or a T cell subset sorted from them (not recorded which). These receptors were collected from a man aged 18 to 35 who had mild COVID-19 (a few samples of this study predate the infection). Cell type and time point are not known. Each CDR3 is given with its conserved first and last residue. A D gene is named only where the DNA matches it firmly. Expanded clones are given a class, and other clones once, few, many or no size at all.

cdr3_nt cdr3_aa j_call v_call d_call clone_size
TGTGCCAGCTCTCACACAGATACAGGGGGTGGTTCACCCCTCCACTTT CASSHTDTGGGSPLHF TRBJ1-6 TRBV18 TRBD1 .
TGTGCCAGCAGCCAGCGGGGGGGGGAGTACTACGAGCAGTACTTC CASSQRGGEYYEQYF TRBJ2-7 TRBV7-2 TRBD2 few
TGTGCCAGCAGCTCCCTGGTTAGCGGGGGGGTCTCCAATGAGCAGTTCTTC CASSSLVSGGVSNEQFF TRBJ2-1 TRBV11-2 TRBD2 few
TGTGCCAGCAGCTTGTCACTAGCGGGGGGGTTGTTCAGAGATACGCAGTATTTT CASSLSLAGGLFRDTQYF TRBJ2-3 TRBV7-8 TRBD2 .
TGTGCCAGCAGCCGGGCCTTATCCTACAATGAGCAGTTCTTC CASSRALSYNEQFF TRBJ2-1 TRBV3-1 . .
TGTGCCAGCAGTGCCCGAGTAACAGGGAATAGACACAATGAGCAGTTCTTC CASSARVTGNRHNEQFF TRBJ2-1 TRBV6-6 . .
TGTGCCAGCAGTCCGACGACAGGGGCGGCCGGGGAGCTGTTTTTT CASSPTTGAAGELFF TRBJ2-2 TRBV12-3/TRBV12-4 TRBD1 .
TGTGCCAGCAGCTCAATCCAGAGGACTGAAGCTTTCTTT CASSSIQRTEAFF TRBJ1-1 TRBV11-2 . few
TGCAGCGTTGAACCGGCGTTTAGCACAGATACGCAGTATTTT CSVEPAFSTDTQYF TRBJ2-3 TRBV29-1 . few
TGCGCCAGCAGCCATAGATCGAGCAATCAGCCCCAGCATTTT CASSHRSSNQPQHF TRBJ1-5 TRBV4-1 . few
TGCGCCAGCAGCTTGGATCCAGGGTCTACTGAGACTGAAGCTTTCTTT CASSLDPGSTETEAFF TRBJ1-1 TRBV5-1 . .
TGTGCCAGCCGAGCGGGGGGCACAGATACGCAGTATTTT CASRAGGTDTQYF TRBJ2-3 TRBV3-1 TRBD2 few
TGCAGCGTTGACCCAGGGAACACTGAAGCTTTCTTT CSVDPGNTEAFF TRBJ1-1 TRBV29-1 . few
TGTGCCAGCAGTGTAAGACAGGGATTTGAGCAGTTCTTC CASSVRQGFEQFF TRBJ2-1 TRBV27 TRBD1 .
TGCGCCAGCACGCCGCCCCCGTACACCCTACCCGGGGAGCTGTTTTTT CASTPPPYTLPGELFF TRBJ2-2 TRBV5-1 . many
TGTGCCAGCAGCCAAGTTGCGGGGGTCTCCTACGAGCAGTACTTC CASSQVAGVSYEQYF TRBJ2-7 TRBV4-2 TRBD2 many
TGCGCCAGCAGCGTACCACAGGGAGAGGGCACTGAAGCTTTCTTT CASSVPQGEGTEAFF TRBJ1-1 TRBV5-1 . .
TGCGCCAGCGGATCCGACGGGGAGACCCAGTACTTC CASGSDGETQYF TRBJ2-5 TRBV5-1 . few
TGCAGCGTTAGGGGGTTGTGGGCCACAGATACGCAGTATTTT CSVRGLWATDTQYF TRBJ2-3 TRBV29-1 . few
TGTGCCAGCAGCCTGACTAGCGGGGGGGCGCTGAGCATTCAGTACTTC CASSLTSGGALSIQYF TRBJ2-4 TRBV12-3/TRBV12-4 TRBD2 .
TGTGCCAGCAGCCCCCATGGGGGAAAGGTTTACGAGCAGTACTTC CASSPHGGKVYEQYF TRBJ2-7 TRBV7-9 . .
TGCGCCAGCAGCCCCGGGGGCGGCCGAGAGCAGTACTTC CASSPGGGREQYF TRBJ2-7 TRBV4-1 . few
TGTGCCAGCAGCGTACGAGGGGTGGAACCCCAGCATTTT CASSVRGVEPQHF TRBJ1-5 TRBV12-3/TRBV12-4 . .
TGTGCCAGCAGCCCGGGGGGGAGGTACCAAGAGACCCAGTACTTC CASSPGGRYQETQYF TRBJ2-5 TRBV12-3/TRBV12-4 TRBD2 .
TGCGCCAGCAGCTTGGCGGCAGGGGAGAACTATGGCTACACCTTC CASSLAAGENYGYTF TRBJ1-2 TRBV5-1 . .
TGTGCCAGTAGTATAAAACAGGGAGATACGCAGTATTTT CASSIKQGDTQYF TRBJ2-3 TRBV19 . .
TGTGCCAGCAGCGCAACTAGCGGGGGGCGAAAGACCCAGTACTTC CASSATSGGRKTQYF TRBJ2-5 TRBV7-9 TRBD2 few
TGTGCCATCAGTCAAGGAGTCGAGGGACACTACGAGCAGTACTTC CAISQGVEGHYEQYF TRBJ2-7 TRBV10-3 . .
TGCAGCGTTGTTTGGGAGAACTCCTACAATGAGCAGTTCTTC CSVVWENSYNEQFF TRBJ2-1 TRBV29-1 . few
TGTGCCACCAGCAGAGAGGCGGGGGGGCCTTACAATGAGCAGTTCTTC CATSREAGGPYNEQFF TRBJ2-1 TRBV15 TRBD2 .
TGTGCCAGCAGTGAGGGGCTAGGCACAGATACGCAGTATTTT CASSEGLGTDTQYF TRBJ2-3 TRBV6-4 . .
TGCGCCAGCAGCCCCTCGACAGGGGCCGAGCAGTTCTTC CASSPSTGAEQFF TRBJ2-1 TRBV5-1 TRBD1 few